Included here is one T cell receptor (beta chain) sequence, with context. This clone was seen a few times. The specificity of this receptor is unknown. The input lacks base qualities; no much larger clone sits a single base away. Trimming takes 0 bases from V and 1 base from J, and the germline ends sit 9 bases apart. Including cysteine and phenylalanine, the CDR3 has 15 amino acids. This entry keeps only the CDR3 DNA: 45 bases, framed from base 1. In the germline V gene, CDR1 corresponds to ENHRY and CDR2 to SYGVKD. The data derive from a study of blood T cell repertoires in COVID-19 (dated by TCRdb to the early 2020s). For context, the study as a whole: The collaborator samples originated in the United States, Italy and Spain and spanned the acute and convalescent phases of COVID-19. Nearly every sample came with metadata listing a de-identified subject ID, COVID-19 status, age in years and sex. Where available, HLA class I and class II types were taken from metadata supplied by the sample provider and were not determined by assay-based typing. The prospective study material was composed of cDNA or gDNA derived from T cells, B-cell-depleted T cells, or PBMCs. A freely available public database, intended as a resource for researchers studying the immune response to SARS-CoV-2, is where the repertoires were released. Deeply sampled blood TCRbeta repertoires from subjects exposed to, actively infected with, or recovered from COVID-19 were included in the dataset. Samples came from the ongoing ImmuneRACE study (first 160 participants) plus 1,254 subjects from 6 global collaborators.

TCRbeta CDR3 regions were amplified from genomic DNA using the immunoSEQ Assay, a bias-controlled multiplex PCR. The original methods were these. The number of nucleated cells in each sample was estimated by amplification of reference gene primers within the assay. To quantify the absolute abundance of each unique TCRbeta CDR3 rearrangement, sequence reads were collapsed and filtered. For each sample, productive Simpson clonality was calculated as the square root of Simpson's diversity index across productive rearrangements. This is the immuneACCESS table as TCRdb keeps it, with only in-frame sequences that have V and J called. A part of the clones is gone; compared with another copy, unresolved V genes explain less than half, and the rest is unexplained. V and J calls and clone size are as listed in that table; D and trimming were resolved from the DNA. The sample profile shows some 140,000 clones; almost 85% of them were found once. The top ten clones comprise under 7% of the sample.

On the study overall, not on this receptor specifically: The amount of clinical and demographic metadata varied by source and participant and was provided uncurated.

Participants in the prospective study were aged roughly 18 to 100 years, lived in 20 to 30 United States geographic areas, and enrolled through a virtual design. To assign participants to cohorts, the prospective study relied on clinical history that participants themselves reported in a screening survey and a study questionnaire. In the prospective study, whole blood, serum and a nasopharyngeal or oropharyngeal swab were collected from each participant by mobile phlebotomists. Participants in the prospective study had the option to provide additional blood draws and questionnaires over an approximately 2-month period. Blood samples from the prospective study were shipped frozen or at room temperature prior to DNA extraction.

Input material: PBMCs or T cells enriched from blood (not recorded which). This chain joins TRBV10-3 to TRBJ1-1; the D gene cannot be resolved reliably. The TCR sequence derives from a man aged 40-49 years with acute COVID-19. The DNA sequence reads TGTGCCATCAGTGAGTCGAGAACTGGGAACACTGAAGCTTTCTTT. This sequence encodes CAISESRTGNTEAFF.